This T cell receptor (beta chain) was observed in a study of read filtering for tumor transcriptome and immune sequencing (dated by TCRdb to 2019 to 2021). Background on the whole study: The cohort had roughly 18 male and more than 12 female patients with a mean age of around 70 years, ranging from roughly 45 to 85. By revised international staging, under 10 patients were R-ISS I, about 15 were R-ISS II and 6 or 7 were R-ISS III. TCR-region mapped reads per sample ranged from about 4 to 11 million with IR-seq versus only about 80 to 1,300 with RNA-seq. One of the main goals was to work out a read-filtering strategy for immune repertoire data, in particular whether clonotypes backed by only a single read should be removed. After DNase treatment, whole-transcriptome libraries were prepared using the TruSeq RNA Access Library Prep Kit. Using the same bone marrow samples, the study compared TCR repertoires obtained by targeted immune repertoire sequencing with those obtained by bulk whole-transcriptome sequencing.

Starting from around 420 ng RNA, TCR libraries were constructed with the Immunoverse kit using molecular barcoded adaptors that cover the alpha/delta and beta/gamma chains. TCR library preparation used the same RNA that was used for transcriptome sequencing. TCR libraries were sequenced on an Illumina HiSeq 4000 with 2 x 150 cycles. From the authors' description of their analysis: TCR reads were aligned to human V, D, J and C references and assembled into CDR3 clonotypes with MiXCR, including quality filtering and error correction. The tcR package in R was used to analyze clonotype counts and gene usage diversity. For inspection of raw mapping reads, RNA-seq reads were mapped by STAR aligner version 2.5.3a onto GRCh37 of the human genome. To test how sequencing depth affected the clonotypes detected, IR-seq fastq files were randomly downsampled with Seqtk 1.3. TCRdb trimmed the raw reads at Q25, called clones with MiXCR and kept productive beta chains. Rows with one shared CDR3 protein collapse into an entry with the most common genes and DNA. TCRdb, rather than the study authors, made the V and J calls. The sample table holds tens of thousands of distinct CDR3 sequences, of which roughly 20% were seen once. The ten largest clones represent 15% to 20% of the sample.

V loses 4 bases of germline sequence and J loses 1 base, and the interval between the two ends is 14 bases. The cysteine opens and the phenylalanine closes a CDR3 of 17 amino acids. The entry retains the CDR3 DNA only, 51 bases that are in frame from base 1. Study-level results and caveats: Compared with RNA-seq, IR-seq captured clonotypes at much higher depth and more reliably, and a smaller IR-seq throughput was enough to identify most shared clonotypes. The sorted CD138-negative fraction was composed of a mixed bone marrow immune population rather than of purified T cells. Single-read clonotypes made up roughly four fifths of clonotypes but roughly 3.5% of total reads in IR-seq, and roughly three quarters of clonotypes and 40% to 45% of reads in RNA-seq. The correlation between IR-seq and RNA-seq shared clonotype proportions was increased by removal of single-read clonotypes.

This clonotype was seen at least ten times. This clone's antigen is unknown. Base qualities are missing; no much larger clone stands one base away. Each patient had bone marrow sampled at the time of active disease. Ficoll-Hypaque density gradient centrifugation was used to isolate the bone marrow mononuclear cells. To remove myeloma plasma cells, the cells were labeled with CD138 magnetic microbeads on a MACS separator, and CD138-negative cells were then collected by negative selection. Flow cytometry with CD138 antibodies on an Attune NxT was used to check how pure the isolated cells were. Total RNA was extracted using TRIzol reagent and was quantified on a NanoDrop spectrophotometer. For each patient, the CD138-negative bone marrow sample underwent paired RNA-seq and IR-seq.

This clonotype originated in a donor aged 40 or over with multiple myeloma. This receptor chain uses TRBV12-3 or TRBV12-4 and TRBJ1-6; the D gene is perhaps TRBD1, on 6 matching bases. What was sequenced was a population of CD138-negative cells sorted from bone marrow. What the cell subset or site label conveys for this sample: bone marrow mononuclear cells depleted of CD138+ plasma/myeloma cells by negative magnetic selection. In nucleotide form, the sequence is TGTGCCAGCAGTTCAGCCCCACAGGGATCCTATAATTCACCCCTCCACTTT. This gives the protein CASSSAPQGSYNSPLHF.